Listed here is a single TCR beta chain. Its antigen is unknown. CDR3 length equals 15 residues. V lost 5 bases to trimming and J lost 3 bases; unmatched junction nucleotides: 8. Germline V gene data show CDR1 as LNHNV and CDR2 as YYDKDF (reference sequence). This entry is derived from a study of T-cell reconstitution after alpha-beta-depleted transplantation in children. Regarding the study as a whole: There were some patients whose high TCRbeta diversity at day 60 came from surviving recipient T cells and thymic progenitors. After transplant, at about two months, alpha-beta T cells were reportedly derived from several hundred expanded graft clones. When one year had passed after transplant, most T-cell counts and diversity came from newly produced T cells.

Construction of the TCRbeta library involved unique molecular identifiers. In TCRdb, the PCR reads were re-called with MiXCR into one record per CDR3 protein. The table has some 830,000 distinct CDR3 sequences, approximately 15% seen once. The sequences come from PBMCs, mostly from graft donor cells, collected 360 days after TCRalphabeta/CD19-depleted stem cell transplant. The V call is TRBV15, the J call TRBJ2-7, with 9 bases identical to TRBD2. The TCR originated in a male patient younger than 18 who had a stem cell transplant for acute lymphoblastic leukemia, so the T cells may come from the graft donor. CDR3 sequence: CATSSGAGGSYEQYF. The CDR3 DNA reads as TGTGCCACCAGCTCTGGGGCGGGGGGGAGCTACGAGCAGTACTTC. Variable domain in full (rest from reference TRBV15 and TRBJ2-7): DAMVIQNPRYQVTQFGKPVTLSCSQTLNHNVMYWYQQKSSQAPKLLFHYYDKDFNNEADTPDNFQSRRPNTSFCFLDIRSPGLGDTAMYLCATSSGAGGSYEQYFGPGTRLTVT.